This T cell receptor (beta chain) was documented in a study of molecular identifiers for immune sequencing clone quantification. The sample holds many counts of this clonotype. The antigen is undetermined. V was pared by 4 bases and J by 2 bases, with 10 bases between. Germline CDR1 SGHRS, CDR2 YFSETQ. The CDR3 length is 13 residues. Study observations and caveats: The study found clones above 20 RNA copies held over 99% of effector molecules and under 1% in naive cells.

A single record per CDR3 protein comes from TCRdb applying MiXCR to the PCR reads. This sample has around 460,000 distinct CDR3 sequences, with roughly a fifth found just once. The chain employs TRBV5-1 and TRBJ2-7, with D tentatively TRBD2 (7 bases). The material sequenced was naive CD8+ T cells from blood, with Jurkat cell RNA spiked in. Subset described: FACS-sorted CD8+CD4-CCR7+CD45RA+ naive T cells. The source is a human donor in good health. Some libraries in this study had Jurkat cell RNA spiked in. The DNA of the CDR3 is TGCGCCAGCAGCGCGGGGGCCCCCTACGAGCAGTACTTC. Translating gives CASSAGAPYEQYF.